This TCR beta chain was sequenced during a study of OX40 agonist ivuxolimab in advanced cancers. Of note for this clone: Its antigen is still unknown.

Per the germline V gene, CDR1 is LNHDA and CDR2 is SQIVND (reference sequence). CDR3 length: 14 amino acids. V was cut by 5 bases and J by 0 bases, with 9 bases left in between. TCRdb's copy holds only in-frame clones and misses some; the assay was immunoSEQ multiplex PCR. The sample holds some 80,000 clones, approximately 93% seen once. Study-wide findings and caveats: Doses of 0.1 to 3.0 mg/kg were accompanied by clonal expansion of CD4+ and CD8+ blood T cells by week 6. Antigen specificity was not determined for the expanded peripheral T cells.

J is TRBJ2-3 and V is TRBV19; D might be TRBD1 (6 bases). The sample was CD4+ or CD8+ T cells sorted from blood, taken in a trial of the OX40 agonist ivuxolimab. The origin of this receptor is an adult with an advanced solid tumor such as melanoma, head and neck, liver or kidney cancer. The CDR3 spells CASSAQGSTDTQYF. The DNA of the CDR3 is TGTGCCAGTAGTGCCCAGGGGAGCACAGATACGCAGTATTTT.